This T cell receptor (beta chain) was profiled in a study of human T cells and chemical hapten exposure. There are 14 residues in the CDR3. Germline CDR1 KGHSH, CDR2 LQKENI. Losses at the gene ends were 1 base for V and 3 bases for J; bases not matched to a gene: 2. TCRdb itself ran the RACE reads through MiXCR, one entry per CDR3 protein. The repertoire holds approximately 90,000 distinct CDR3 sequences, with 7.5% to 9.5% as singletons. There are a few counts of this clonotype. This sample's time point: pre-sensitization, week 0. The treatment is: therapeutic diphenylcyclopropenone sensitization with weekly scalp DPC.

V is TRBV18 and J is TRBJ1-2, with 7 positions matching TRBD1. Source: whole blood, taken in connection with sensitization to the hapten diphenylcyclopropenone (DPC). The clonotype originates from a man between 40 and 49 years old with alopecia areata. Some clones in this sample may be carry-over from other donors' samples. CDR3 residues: CASSPLDRDYGYTF. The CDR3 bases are TGTGCCAGCTCACCACTTGACAGGGACTATGGCTACACCTTC.